These T cell receptor beta chains were read from a single sample in a study of blood T cell repertoires in COVID-19. TCRdb's table, derived via immunoSEQ multiplex PCR, lists solely in-frame clones and lacks some. The table has fewer than 250,000 clones, 70% to 90% seen once. Sample: peripheral blood. Receptor source: a man in his sixties with acute or convalescent COVID-19. Both conserved end residues are part of each CDR3. D genes are given only for firm matches. Only part of the rows carry a size: once, few, many, or a class if the clone is expanded.

j_gene: TRBJ2-5
abundance: few
d_gene: TRBD1
v_gene: TRBV13
CDR3aa: CASRPGQAAGETQYF
CDR3nt: TGTGCCAGCAGACCGGGACAGGCGGCAGGCGAGACCCAGTACTTC

j_gene: TRBJ1-2
abundance: .
d_gene: .
v_gene: TRBV9
CDR3aa: CASSSNYGYTF
CDR3nt: TGTGCCAGCAGCTCGAACTATGGCTACACCTTC

j_gene: TRBJ2-2
abundance: few
d_gene: TRBD2
v_gene: TRBV6-1
CDR3aa: CASSEGFSGGVNTGELFF
CDR3nt: TGTGCCAGCAGTGAAGGTTTTAGCGGGGGCGTCAACACCGGGGAGCTGTTTTTT

j_gene: TRBJ1-1
abundance: few
d_gene: TRBD1
v_gene: TRBV4-1
CDR3aa: CASSQVPLQGYTEAFF
CDR3nt: TGCGCCAGCAGCCAAGTGCCTTTACAGGGGTACACTGAAGCTTTCTTT

j_gene: TRBJ1-5
abundance: .
d_gene: .
v_gene: TRBV11-3
CDR3aa: CASSLDVLVHMRNQPQHF
CDR3nt: TGTGCCAGCAGCTTAGATGTCTTAGTACACATGCGGAATCAGCCCCAGCATTTT

j_gene: TRBJ2-7
abundance: .
d_gene: TRBD1
v_gene: TRBV19
CDR3aa: CASSAPGGLAYEQYF
CDR3nt: TGTGCCAGTAGTGCCCCAGGGGGCCTTGCCTACGAGCAGTACTTC

j_gene: TRBJ1-1
abundance: once
d_gene: TRBD1
v_gene: TRBV28
CDR3aa: CASFRDRGLNTEAFF
CDR3nt: TGTGCCAGCTTCCGGGACAGGGGGTTGAACACTGAAGCTTTCTTT

j_gene: TRBJ1-1
abundance: .
d_gene: TRBD1
v_gene: TRBV28
CDR3aa: CASSSTGGAAEAFF
CDR3nt: TGTGCCAGCAGCAGTACAGGGGGCGCCGCTGAAGCTTTCTTT

j_gene: TRBJ1-6
abundance: once
d_gene: TRBD1
v_gene: TRBV2
CDR3aa: CASSEAKRVTGTGYNSPLHF
CDR3nt: TGTGCCAGCAGTGAAGCAAAGCGGGTGACAGGGACCGGGTATAATTCACCCCTCCACTTT

j_gene: TRBJ1-2
abundance: .
d_gene: .
v_gene: TRBV7-8
CDR3aa: CASSLVAGVQDGYTF
CDR3nt: TGTGCCAGCAGCTTGGTAGCAGGGGTTCAGGATGGCTACACCTTC

j_gene: TRBJ2-1
abundance: .
d_gene: TRBD2
v_gene: TRBV19
CDR3aa: CASSIASGGAHEQFF
CDR3nt: TGTGCCAGTAGTATAGCTAGCGGGGGGGCCCATGAGCAGTTCTTC

j_gene: TRBJ1-5
abundance: .
d_gene: TRBD1
v_gene: TRBV19
CDR3aa: CASITGTGGANQPQHF
CDR3nt: TGTGCCAGTATTACCGGGACAGGGGGCGCCAATCAGCCCCAGCATTTT

j_gene: TRBJ2-3
abundance: .
d_gene: TRBD2
v_gene: TRBV10-2
CDR3aa: CASRAAGSGEGDTQYF
CDR3nt: TGCGCCAGCAGGGCTGCCGGTAGCGGGGAGGGGGATACGCAGTATTTT

j_gene: TRBJ1-2
abundance: .
d_gene: .
v_gene: TRBV19
CDR3aa: CASRSDRLDGYTF
CDR3nt: TGTGCCAGTAGATCGGACAGATTAGATGGCTACACCTTC

j_gene: TRBJ2-1
abundance: .
d_gene: TRBD2
v_gene: TRBV4-3
CDR3aa: CASSQGPGGGARNEQFF
CDR3nt: TGCGCCAGCAGCCAAGGGCCCGGCGGGGGGGCGCGGAATGAGCAGTTCTTC

j_gene: TRBJ2-5
abundance: .
d_gene: .
v_gene: TRBV10-1
CDR3aa: CASSVSSQETQYF
CDR3nt: TGCGCCAGCAGTGTGTCTAGCCAAGAGACCCAGTACTTC

j_gene: TRBJ1-1
abundance: few
d_gene: TRBD1
v_gene: TRBV4-2
CDR3aa: CASSQPGQGRGTEAFF
CDR3nt: TGTGCCAGCAGCCAGCCTGGACAGGGAAGGGGCACTGAAGCTTTCTTT

j_gene: TRBJ1-5
abundance: .
d_gene: .
v_gene: TRBV4-3
CDR3aa: CASSQDRFGNQPQHF
CDR3nt: TGCGCCAGCAGCCAAGATCGTTTTGGCAATCAGCCCCAGCATTTT

j_gene: TRBJ2-7
abundance: .
d_gene: .
v_gene: TRBV18
CDR3aa: CASSPPRTESSYEQYF
CDR3nt: TGTGCCAGCTCACCACCCCGGACAGAGAGCTCCTACGAGCAGTACTTC

j_gene: TRBJ2-3
abundance: .
d_gene: TRBD1
v_gene: TRBV7-6
CDR3aa: CASSLQNRGADTQYF
CDR3nt: TGTGCCAGCAGCTTACAAAACAGGGGAGCAGATACGCAGTATTTT

j_gene: TRBJ1-5
abundance: .
d_gene: .
v_gene: TRBV2
CDR3aa: CASRKSTGHNQPQHF
CDR3nt: TGTGCCAGCAGGAAATCAACAGGGCACAATCAGCCCCAGCATTTT

j_gene: TRBJ2-1
abundance: once
d_gene: TRBD1
v_gene: TRBV10-3
CDR3aa: CAISERQGAYNEQFF
CDR3nt: TGTGCCATCAGTGAGCGACAGGGGGCCTACAATGAGCAGTTCTTC

j_gene: TRBJ2-3
abundance: .
d_gene: TRBD2
v_gene: TRBV7-3
CDR3aa: CASSLGGGGTDTQYF
CDR3nt: TGTGCCAGCAGCTTAGGCGGGGGAGGCACAGATACGCAGTATTTT

j_gene: TRBJ1-6
abundance: .
d_gene: .
v_gene: TRBV7-8
CDR3aa: CASSPRNGQSYNSPLHF
CDR3nt: TGTGCCAGCAGCCCCCGCAACGGACAGTCCTATAATTCACCCCTCCACTTT

j_gene: TRBJ1-4
abundance: .
d_gene: .
v_gene: TRBV4-1
CDR3aa: CASSQVGGGTTNEKLFF
CDR3nt: TGCGCCAGCAGCCAAGTAGGAGGCGGAACAACTAATGAAAAACTGTTTTTT

j_gene: TRBJ2-1
abundance: few
d_gene: TRBD2
v_gene: TRBV11-2
CDR3aa: CASSLGSGGGSYNEQFF
CDR3nt: TGTGCCAGCAGCTTAGGGAGCGGGGGTGGCAGTTACAATGAGCAGTTCTTC

j_gene: TRBJ2-1
abundance: .
d_gene: TRBD2
v_gene: TRBV7-6
CDR3aa: CASRATSGGSYNEQFF
CDR3nt: TGTGCCAGCAGAGCGACTAGCGGGGGCTCCTACAATGAGCAGTTCTTC

j_gene: TRBJ2-1
abundance: .
d_gene: TRBD2
v_gene: TRBV27
CDR3aa: CASSPGLAWGGGRIEQFF
CDR3nt: TGTGCCAGCAGTCCCGGACTCGCCTGGGGCGGGGGGAGGATTGAGCAGTTCTTC

j_gene: TRBJ1-5
abundance: .
d_gene: .
v_gene: TRBV6-1
CDR3aa: CASSEQRGNQPQHF
CDR3nt: TGTGCCAGCAGTGAACAACGGGGCAATCAGCCCCAGCATTTT

j_gene: TRBJ2-7
abundance: .
d_gene: TRBD1
v_gene: TRBV11-2
CDR3aa: CASSLDLQGTGLFEQYF
CDR3nt: TGTGCCAGCAGCTTAGATCTCCAGGGGACAGGCCTCTTCGAGCAGTACTTC

j_gene: TRBJ1-5
abundance: .
d_gene: TRBD1
v_gene: TRBV10-2
CDR3aa: CASSAVGQGAFGQPQHF
CDR3nt: TGCGCCAGCAGCGCGGTAGGACAGGGGGCTTTTGGTCAGCCCCAGCATTTT

j_gene: TRBJ2-3
abundance: .
d_gene: .
v_gene: TRBV9
CDR3aa: CASSLWGDPDTDTQYF
CDR3nt: TGTGCCAGCAGCCTCTGGGGGGATCCCGACACAGATACGCAGTATTTT

j_gene: TRBJ1-4
abundance: .
d_gene: TRBD1
v_gene: TRBV3-1/TRBV3-2
CDR3aa: CASSPQGGVNEKLFF
CDR3nt: TGTGCCAGCAGCCCACAGGGGGGAGTAAACGAAAAACTGTTTTTT

j_gene: TRBJ2-1
abundance: .
d_gene: TRBD1
v_gene: TRBV5-6
CDR3aa: CASSYRDRQNEQFF
CDR3nt: TGTGCCAGCAGCTACCGGGACAGGCAGAATGAGCAGTTCTTC

j_gene: TRBJ2-6
abundance: .
d_gene: TRBD1
v_gene: TRBV7-2
CDR3aa: CASSLALDRARVLTF
CDR3nt: TGTGCCAGCAGCTTAGCGTTGGACAGGGCGAGGGTCCTGACTTTC

j_gene: TRBJ2-1
abundance: .
d_gene: .
v_gene: TRBV29-1
CDR3aa: CSVEKQVGGEQFF
CDR3nt: TGCAGCGTAGAAAAACAGGTTGGCGGAGAGCAGTTCTTC

j_gene: TRBJ2-3
abundance: .
d_gene: TRBD2
v_gene: TRBV13
CDR3aa: CASSSSGRTDTQYF
CDR3nt: TGTGCCAGCAGCTCTAGCGGGAGGACAGATACGCAGTATTTT

j_gene: TRBJ2-7
abundance: .
d_gene: .
v_gene: TRBV4-3
CDR3aa: CASSQDTSSYEQYF
CDR3nt: TGCGCCAGCAGCCAAGACACGAGCTCCTACGAGCAGTACTTC

j_gene: TRBJ2-7
abundance: .
d_gene: .
v_gene: TRBV12-3/TRBV12-4
CDR3aa: CASSTSEGYEQYF
CDR3nt: TGTGCCAGCAGTACCTCTGAGGGCTACGAGCAGTACTTC

j_gene: TRBJ2-7
abundance: .
d_gene: TRBD2
v_gene: TRBV18
CDR3aa: CASSPSSGVPYEQYF
CDR3nt: TGTGCCAGCTCACCATCCAGCGGGGTCCCCTACGAGCAGTACTTC

j_gene: TRBJ2-2
abundance: .
d_gene: .
v_gene: TRBV7-3
CDR3aa: CASSLAGGAVTGELFF
CDR3nt: TGTGCCAGCAGCTTAGCTGGAGGGGCAGTAACCGGGGAGCTGTTTTTT

j_gene: TRBJ2-7
abundance: .
d_gene: .
v_gene: TRBV7-2
CDR3aa: CASSLYLATYEQYF
CDR3nt: TGTGCCAGCAGCTTATACCTGGCCACCTACGAGCAGTACTTC

j_gene: TRBJ2-1
abundance: .
d_gene: TRBD1
v_gene: TRBV2
CDR3aa: CASRATGGIPYNEQFF
CDR3nt: TGTGCCAGCAGGGCGACAGGGGGTATACCATACAATGAGCAGTTCTTC

j_gene: TRBJ2-7
abundance: .
d_gene: .
v_gene: TRBV3-1/TRBV3-2
CDR3aa: CASSQGLGGNEQYF
CDR3nt: TGTGCCAGCAGCCAAGGTTTAGGGGGAAACGAGCAGTACTTC

j_gene: TRBJ2-2
abundance: .
d_gene: TRBD2
v_gene: TRBV6-1
CDR3aa: CASSARASGGRRETGELFF
CDR3nt: TGTGCCAGCAGTGCTCGGGCTAGCGGGGGCCGACGGGAGACCGGGGAGCTGTTTTTT

j_gene: TRBJ2-7
abundance: .
d_gene: .
v_gene: TRBV6-5
CDR3aa: CASPRRDEQYF
CDR3nt: TGTGCCAGCCCCAGGCGGGACGAGCAGTACTTC

j_gene: TRBJ2-1
abundance: .
d_gene: TRBD2
v_gene: TRBV6-5
CDR3aa: CASSYPRGSGVNEQFF
CDR3nt: TGTGCCAGCAGTTATCCCCGGGGTAGCGGGGTCAATGAGCAGTTCTTC

j_gene: TRBJ2-7
abundance: .
d_gene: .
v_gene: TRBV6-2/TRBV6-3
CDR3aa: CASSNGQHYVQYF
CDR3nt: TGTGCCAGCAGTAACGGACAGCACTACGTGCAGTACTTC

j_gene: TRBJ2-7
abundance: .
d_gene: .
v_gene: TRBV6-5
CDR3aa: CASSITGSEQYF
CDR3nt: TGTGCCAGCAGCATAACAGGGAGCGAGCAGTACTTC

j_gene: TRBJ1-1
abundance: .
d_gene: TRBD1
v_gene: TRBV19
CDR3aa: CASSSRGQASLGAEAFF
CDR3nt: TGTGCCAGTAGTAGCCGGGGACAGGCGAGCTTGGGTGCTGAAGCTTTCTTT

j_gene: TRBJ1-1
abundance: .
d_gene: .
v_gene: TRBV27
CDR3aa: CASSSQNPGWGTEAFF
CDR3nt: TGTGCCAGCAGCTCTCAGAACCCAGGGTGGGGCACTGAAGCTTTCTTT

j_gene: TRBJ1-2
abundance: .
d_gene: .
v_gene: TRBV7-2
CDR3aa: CASSLAPQKGDYGYTF
CDR3nt: TGTGCCAGCAGCTTAGCGCCGCAGAAAGGAGACTATGGCTACACCTTC

j_gene: TRBJ1-5
abundance: many
d_gene: .
v_gene: TRBV9
CDR3aa: CASSGTGSGNQPQHF
CDR3nt: TGTGCCAGCAGCGGTACAGGGTCGGGTAATCAGCCCCAGCATTTT

j_gene: TRBJ1-1
abundance: once
d_gene: TRBD1
v_gene: TRBV6-6
CDR3aa: CASSYVPGQGDGAAFF
CDR3nt: TGTGCCAGCAGTTACGTCCCGGGACAGGGGGATGGGGCAGCTTTCTTT

j_gene: TRBJ2-3
abundance: .
d_gene: TRBD2
v_gene: TRBV10-2
CDR3aa: CASTKRTSGGLHSDTQYF
CDR3nt: TGCGCCAGCACCAAAAGGACTAGCGGGGGGCTGCACTCAGATACGCAGTATTTT

j_gene: TRBJ2-1
abundance: .
d_gene: TRBD2
v_gene: TRBV5-1
CDR3aa: CASSSGLAGVNEQFF
CDR3nt: TGCGCCAGCAGCTCAGGACTAGCGGGGGTCAATGAGCAGTTCTTC

j_gene: TRBJ2-3
abundance: .
d_gene: .
v_gene: TRBV24-1
CDR3aa: CATSDPRLAVTDTQYF
CDR3nt: TGTGCCACCAGTGACCCCCGCTTAGCGGTCACAGATACGCAGTATTTT

j_gene: TRBJ2-7
abundance: few
d_gene: .
v_gene: TRBV4-1
CDR3aa: CASSQVVQGSGEQYF
CDR3nt: TGCGCCAGCAGCCAAGTCGTCCAGGGTTCGGGCGAGCAGTACTTC

j_gene: TRBJ1-6
abundance: .
d_gene: .
v_gene: TRBV7-2
CDR3aa: CASSLGMAYSLHF
CDR3nt: TGTGCCAGCAGCTTAGGAATGGCATATTCCCTCCACTTT